Each of the 32 T cell receptor beta chains below was sequenced from the same sample in a study of T cells in Graves' hyperthyroidism and ophthalmopathy. Amplified regions were TCR beta CDR3 sequences from RNA transcripts. The HTBI primer set was used in a first-round RT-PCR of the TCR CDR3. TCRdb re-called the multiplex PCR reads through MiXCR, storing one row per CDR3 protein. The data contain hundreds of thousands of distinct CDR3 sequences, around 16% of them singletons. Sequences were obtained from blood. The receptors stem from a young woman with Graves' hyperthyroidism.

This clonotype has a count of ten or more. The chain is built from TRBV20-1 and TRBJ1-1, with D possibly matching TRBD1 (5 bases). Germline loops: CDR1 DFQATT, CDR2 SNEGSKA (reference sequence). Trimming removed 4 bases at V and 0 bases at J, with 9 bases between. The CDR3 contains 13 residues. The CDR3 DNA reads TGCAGTGCTACGGGACCGCTGAACACTGAAGCTTTCTTT. Protein sequence: CSATGPLNTEAFF.

In this sample, this clonotype turned up many times. The rearrangement uses TRBV7-2 and TRBJ2-5; a possible D gene is TRBD2 (5 bases). Germline V gene sequence: CDR1 SGHTA, CDR2 FQGNSA. CDR3 size: 13 residues. Deletions cut 3 bases from V and 5 bases from J, with 10 bases between. CDR3 DNA sequence: TGTGCCAGCAGCTTGAGGGTTTCGGAGACCCAGTACTTC. This gives the protein CASSLRVSETQYF.

This clonotype was found a few times. V gene TRBV9 combines with J gene TRBJ1-1; 9 nucleotides match TRBD1. The germline V gene has CDR1 SGDLS and CDR2 YYNGEE. This CDR3 has 17 residues. V shed 4 bases, J shed 5 bases, and the junction held 15 bases outside the gene matches. CDR3 residues: CASSPQVGQGLLTEAFF. The CDR3 DNA is TGTGCCAGCAGCCCACAGGTGGGACAGGGTCTATTAACTGAAGCTTTCTTT.

This clonotype was counted a few times. V usage is TRBV20-1 and J usage is TRBJ2-4, with 10 bases aligning to TRBD2. V lost 6 bases to trimming and J lost 9 bases; unmatched junction nucleotides: 5. Germline CDR1 is DFQATT and CDR2 is SNEGSKA (reference sequence). The CDR3 length is 12 residues. CDR3 coding DNA: TGCAGTGCCAGCGGGGGGGCGGGCATTCAGTACTTC. Protein sequence: CSASGGAGIQYF.

The chain combines TRBV6-5 with TRBJ2-1; 14 bases are shared with TRBD2. From germline, CDR1 is MNHEY and CDR2 SVGAGI. The CDR3 has 18 amino acids. The junction had 7 bases not matched to a gene; V was cut back by 0 bases and J by 6 bases. In DNA, the CDR3 is TGTGCCAGCAGTTACTCGACTAGCGGGGGGGCCAGTCGCAATGAGCAGTTCTTC. The encoded protein is CASSYSTSGGASRNEQFF.

This clonotype was seen repeatedly, ten times or more. The chain links TRBV18 to TRBJ2-7, with D possibly being TRBD2 (5 bases). Trimming shortened V by 0 bases and J by 5 bases, and 14 bases separated the two germline ends. This CDR3 is built from 15 residues. CDR1 is KGHSH and CDR2 is LQKENI in the germline V gene. This CDR3 is CASSPPVSGKNEQYF. The CDR3 nucleotides are TGTGCCAGCTCACCACCGGTCTCGGGGAAGAACGAGCAGTACTTC.

This clonotype was detected many times. The V and J genes are TRBV28 and TRBJ1-1; weak D call: TRBD1 (6 bases). CDR1 and CDR2 (germline): MDHEN, SYDVKM. The V end lost 10 bases, the J end lost 5 bases, and 20 bases lay between the germline ends. The CDR3 has 14 residues. CDR3 nucleotide sequence: TGTGCCATCAGGAGCGGGGGGCTAGGGACTGAAGCTTTCTTT. This gives the protein CAIRSGGLGTEAFF.

Worth noting for this clonotype: This may arise from a read error, as a much more abundant clone is one base away. This chain links TRBV10-1 with TRBJ1-1, with TRBD1 matching over 8 bases. The CDR3 covers 18 residues. After removal of 2 bases from V and 0 bases from J, the junction contained 11 bases not matched to a gene. CDR1 and CDR2 from the germline V gene are WNHNN and SYGVQD (reference sequence). The CDR3 loop is CASSEPDRVGGVNTEAFF. CDR3 sequence (DNA): TGCGCCAGCAGTGAGCCGGACAGGGTCGGGGGGGTGAACACTGAAGCTTTCTTT.

In nucleotides, the CDR3 is TGCGCCAGCAGCTTGGCTTCGCTCTGGGTCGGGAATGAGCAGTTCTTC. Its protein product is CASSLASLWVGNEQFF. J is TRBJ2-1 and V is TRBV5-1; D call uncertain. The CDR3 has 16 amino acids. V lost 0 bases to trimming and J lost 7 bases, with 17 bases between them. Germline assignment: CDR1 SGHRS and CDR2 YFSETQ. Drawing the rest from reference TRBV5-1 and TRBJ2-1, the complete variable domain is KAGVTQTPRYLIKTRGQQVTLSCSPISGHRSVSWYQQTPGQGLQFLFEYFSETQRNKGNFPGRFSGRQFSNSRSEMNVSTLELGDSALYLCASSLASLWVGNEQFFGPGTRLTVL.

This clonotype has ten or more counts. The rearrangement uses TRBV5-1 and TRBJ2-3, with a tentative D call TRBD1 (5 bases). Germline V gene data show CDR1 as SGHRS and CDR2 as YFSETQ. The V end was cut by 0 bases, the J end by 4 bases, with 15 bases between. The CDR3 runs 16 residues. The CDR3 protein is CASSLALRQGADTQYF. As DNA, the CDR3 is TGCGCCAGCAGCTTGGCTCTTAGACAAGGGGCAGATACGCAGTATTTT.

Turning to this clonotype: Lacking the conserved final phenylalanine or tryptophan, this CDR3 likely reflects a read error. This chain joins TRBV28 and TRBJ2-2; D perhaps matches TRBD1 (5 bases). CDR1 and CDR2 (germline): MDHEN, SYDVKM. This CDR3 comprises 15 residues. The V end was cut by 7 bases, the J end by 7 bases, with 19 bases between. The CDR3 here is CASNLGQGRGGELFL. As DNA, the CDR3 is TGTGCCAGCAACCTAGGGCAGGGAAGAGGCGGGGAGCTGTTTCTT.

This clonotype was recorded only once. Being one base from a much bigger clone, this may be a read error. The rearrangement links TRBV12-3 or TRBV12-4 to TRBJ1-5, with D possibly TRBD1 on 6 matching bases. The CDR3 consists of 14 residues. The V and J ends lost 6 bases and 7 bases respectively, with 16 bases between them. In DNA, the CDR3 is TGTGCCAGCAGCACCCAGGGGAAGGGCCAGCCCCAGCATTTT. Translation gives CASSTQGKGQPQHF.

This clonotype appeared many times. CDR3 in amino acids: CASSGPWPQHF. The CDR3 nucleotides are TGTGCCAGCAGTGGCCCTTGGCCCCAGCATTTT. This sequence joins TRBV2 and TRBJ1-5; unclear D gene. This CDR3 has 11 amino acids. Trimming removed 4 bases at V and 9 bases at J, with 7 bases between. Germline loops: CDR1 SNHLY, CDR2 FYNNEI. Full variable domain (missing parts from reference TRBV2 and TRBJ1-5): EPEVTQTPSHQVTQMGQEVILRCVPISNHLYFYWYRQILGQKVEFLVSFYNNEISEKSEIFDDQFSVERPDGSNFTLKIRSTKLEDSAMYFCASSGPWPQHFGDGTRLSIL.

This clonotype was counted ten times or more. The V gene is TRBV12-5, the J gene TRBJ2-3; either TRBD1 or TRBD2 may fit D (6 bases each). The V end lost 0 bases, the J end lost 6 bases, and 16 bases lay between the germline ends. Germline V CDR1 and CDR2: LGHNT, FRNRAP. CDR3 length equals 16 residues. The CDR3 is CASGLVGGGSGDTQYF. CDR3 bases: TGTGCTAGTGGTTTGGTAGGAGGGGGATCGGGGGATACGCAGTATTTT.

The chain links TRBV7-8 to TRBJ2-2, with TRBD1 matching over 7 bases. This CDR3 spans 18 amino acids. Germline CDR1 reads SGHVS; CDR2 reads FQNEAQ. V lost 4 bases and J lost 2; bases outside the gene matches: 13. The CDR3 sequence: CASSSLGRDRLNTGELFF. The CDR3 bases are TGTGCCAGCAGCTCCCTTGGCCGGGACAGACTTAACACCGGGGAGCTGTTTTTT.

The chain couples TRBV2 to TRBJ2-1; a possible D gene is TRBD2 (6 bases). The CDR3 is 15 residues long. Trimming cost V 5 bases and J 1 base, with 12 bases left between them. Germline V gene sequence: CDR1 SNHLY, CDR2 FYNNEI. CDR3 loop: CASSMEGLSYNEQFF. Here the CDR3 DNA reads TGTGCCAGCAGTATGGAGGGACTGTCCTACAATGAGCAGTTCTTC.

This clonotype was counted only a few times. The gene calls are TRBV20-1 and TRBJ2-7, with 8 bases matching TRBD2. In germline, CDR1 is DFQATT, CDR2 SNEGSKA (reference sequence). J gave up 6 bases and V 5 bases, and 12 bases lay outside the gene matches. The CDR3 runs to 14 residues. The CDR3 coding sequence is TGCAGTGCTGAACGGGAGGGCCCCTTTCGCGAGCAGTACTTC. Translation: CSAEREGPFREQYF.

The chain couples TRBV6-1 to TRBJ1-6; a weak D match, TRBD1 (5 bases). This CDR3 is built from 15 residues. Germline values: CDR1 MNHNS, CDR2 SASEGT. With 6 bases removed from V and 7 bases from J, the gap between germline ends came to 16 bases. The CDR3 loop is CASSLGGAQNSPLHF. CDR3 DNA: TGTGCCAGCAGCCTCGGGGGTGCGCAGAATTCACCCCTCCACTTT.

The V call is TRBV3-1, the J call TRBJ1-2, with D possibly matching TRBD1 (5 bases). The germline V and J ends were trimmed by 6 bases and 4 bases, with 15 bases remaining between them. CDR3 length: 14 amino acids. The germline gives CDR1 LGHDT, CDR2 YNNKEL (reference sequence). The CDR3 region has the DNA TGTGCCAGCAGGAACTCCGGGGACCTCTATGGCTACACCTTC. Its protein is CASRNSGDLYGYTF.

This clonotype was counted many times. This rearrangement joins TRBV9 to TRBJ1-5; a weak D match, TRBD1 (5 bases). Per germline, CDR1 SGDLS and CDR2 YYNGEE. V was trimmed by 4 bases and J by 4 bases, leaving 15 bases between them. The CDR3 has 15 residues. The CDR3 here is CASSPRDVENQPQHF. In DNA form, the CDR3 reads TGTGCCAGCAGCCCCCGGGACGTAGAAAATCAGCCCCAGCATTTT. Complete variable domain (other parts from reference TRBV9 and TRBJ1-5): DSGVTQTPKHLITATGQRVTLRCSPRSGDLSVYWYQQSLDQGLQFLIQYYNGEERAKGNILERFSAQQFPDLHSELNLSSLELGDSALYFCASSPRDVENQPQHFGDGTRLSIL.

This clonotype was seen only a few times. The CDR3 protein is CASSLWGGGRTGGRETQYF. In DNA form, the CDR3 reads TGTGCCAGCAGTTTATGGGGCGGGGGAAGGACAGGGGGGCGAGAGACCCAGTACTTC. The chain carries TRBV12-3 or TRBV12-4 and TRBJ2-5; 10 bases align to TRBD1. The CDR3 contains 19 residues. V lost 2 bases to trimming and J lost 4 bases; unmatched junction nucleotides: 16.

This clonotype showed up just a few times. The gene calls are TRBV10-3 and TRBJ1-3; no clear D. Germline CDR1 is ENHRY and CDR2 is SYGVKD. This CDR3 has 14 amino acids. Deletions cut 2 bases from V and 4 bases from J, with 9 bases between. Here the CDR3 DNA reads TGTGCCATCAGTGAGAAAGGGTTGGGAAACACCATATATTTT. Its protein product is CAISEKGLGNTIYF.

In DNA, the CDR3 is TGTGCCAGCAGTGTGGACAGGGCGCCTCACAATGAGCAGTTCTTC. Protein product: CASSVDRAPHNEQFF. The rearrangement joins TRBV6-2 or TRBV6-3 to TRBJ2-1; TRBD1 matches at 8 bases. In germline, CDR1 is MNHEY, CDR2 SVGEGT. Losses at the gene ends were 5 bases for V and 5 bases for J; bases not matched to a gene: 8. The CDR3 totals 15 residues.

This clonotype was detected only a few times. CDR3 sequence reads: CAITNTGARRGAEAFF. CDR3 nucleotide sequence: TGTGCCATTACAAATACAGGGGCCCGCCGGGGGGCTGAAGCTTTCTTT. This sequence joins TRBV19 and TRBJ1-1, with 7 bases identical to TRBD1. Germline-derived CDR1 and CDR2 are LNHDA and SQIVND (reference sequence). V was clipped by 10 bases and J by 6 bases; unmatched bases: 20. The CDR3 is 16 residues long.

This clonotype was seen a handful of times. Sequence at one end of the junction differs from germline and may be a read error. The J gene is TRBJ1-3, the V gene TRBV7-9; the D gene is possibly TRBD1 (6 bases). This CDR3 contains 17 residues. CDR1 is SEHNR, CDR2 FQNEAQ, per germline (reference sequence). CDR3 DNA sequence: TGTGCCAGCAGCCCTAGGCGGCAGGGGCCTACTGGAGACACCATATATTTT. It yields the protein CASSPRRQGPTGDTIYF.

This clonotype was recorded at least ten times. The CDR3 DNA reads as TGTGCCAGCAGCCATCTGAATGAAAAACTGTTTTTT. Translation gives CASSHLNEKLFF. This rearrangement joins TRBV3-1 to TRBJ1-4; D unresolved. V lost 3 bases, J lost 5 bases, and 4 bases lay in between. Germline CDR1 reads LGHDT; CDR2 reads YNNKEL (reference sequence). The CDR3 spans 12 residues. Full variable domain (rest looked up from reference TRBV3-1 and TRBJ1-4): DTAVSQTPKYLVTQMGNDKSIKCEQNLGHDTMYWYKQDSKKFLKIMFSYNNKELIINETVPNRFSPKSPDKAHLNLHINSLELGDSAVYFCASSHLNEKLFFGSGTQLSVL.

This clonotype was observed a handful of times. V usage is TRBV28 and J usage is TRBJ1-6; D is perhaps TRBD1 (6 bases). This CDR3 comprises 14 residues. Looked up from germline, CDR1 is MDHEN and CDR2 is SYDVKM. The V and J ends lost 7 bases and 8 bases respectively, with 15 bases between them. The CDR3 DNA sequence: TGTGCCAGCATTTCCGGGGGCAGTTATTCACCCCTCCACTTT. This encodes CASISGGSYSPLHF.

This clonotype was counted many times. The V gene is TRBV20-1, the J gene TRBJ1-1; tentative D call: TRBD1 (6 bases). The CDR3 is made up of 12 amino acids. V lost 8 bases and J lost 1, with 11 bases in between. CDR1 and CDR2 (germline): DFQATT, SNEGSKA (reference sequence). The CDR3 DNA reads as TGCAGTCTCCTAGGGGGGAACACTGAAGCTTTCTTT. Its translation: CSLLGGNTEAFF.

This clonotype was found a few times. CDR3 nucleotide sequence: TGTGCCATCAGCAGGACAGGGATTGAGCAGTACTTC. Translated: CAISRTGIEQYF. This sequence joins TRBV10-3 and TRBJ2-7; 8 bases fit TRBD1. V gave up 6 bases and J gave up 7 bases; unmatched junction bases: 5. Germline CDR1 reads ENHRY; CDR2 reads SYGVKD. The CDR3 loop spans 12 amino acids.

This clonotype has a count of ten or more. The rearrangement uses TRBV7-9 and TRBJ2-3; TRBD2 matches 10 bases. The CDR3 consists of 15 residues. From germline, CDR1 is SEHNR and CDR2 FQNEAQ (reference sequence). V lost 5 bases to trimming and J lost 6 bases; unmatched junction nucleotides: 8. The CDR3 DNA reads as TGTGCCAGCAGCGTCAGCGGGGGGGCTACCGATACGCAGTATTTT. The encoded protein is CASSVSGGATDTQYF.

The sample holds many counts of this clonotype. The rearrangement uses TRBV6-5 and TRBJ1-5, with 12 bases lining up with TRBD1. This CDR3 is built from 19 residues. The trim removed 2 bases at V and 0 bases at J, leaving 8 bases unmatched. Per the germline V gene, CDR1 is MNHEY and CDR2 is SVGAGI. The CDR3 loop reads CASSYPGQGASYSNQPQHF. The CDR3 DNA follows: TGTGCCAGCAGTTACCCGGGACAGGGGGCCTCTTATAGCAATCAGCCCCAGCATTTT.

Only a few counts were recorded for this clonotype. CDR3 sequence (DNA): TGTGCCAGCAGCTTAGACAGCTTCGGTAATGGCTACACCTTC. Translated: CASSLDSFGNGYTF. The chain links TRBV7-2 to TRBJ1-2; no clear D. Germline V gene data show CDR1 as SGHTA and CDR2 as FQGNSA. The V gene lost 1 base and the J gene lost 6 bases, with 12 bases spanning the gap. This CDR3 spans 14 amino acids. Full variable domain (outside the CDR3, taken from reference TRBV7-2 and TRBJ1-2): GAGVSQSPSNKVTEKGKDVELRCDPISGHTALYWYRQSLGQGLEFLIYFQGNSAPDKSGLPSDRFSAERTGGSVSTLTIQRTQQEDSAVYLCASSLDSFGNGYTFGSGTRLTVV.